These 8 T cell receptor beta chains were all obtained from the same sample, sequenced in a study of blood T cell repertoires in COVID-19 (TCRdb year 2020). The library was generated by the immunoSEQ multiplex PCR assay. Imported from immuneACCESS, the table was reduced by TCRdb to in-frame sequences with V and J called. These copies leave out some clones; in studies compared against another copy, an unresolved V gene accounts for under half, and the cause of the remainder is not known. In all, the sample holds 70,000 or so clones, and around four fifths of those were seen once. The ten largest clonotypes hold roughly 9.7% of the sample. Sequencing was performed on peripheral blood. The receptors derive from a human donor in a cohort sampled during active COVID-19.

V and J are TRBV7-2 and TRBJ2-3, with D tentatively TRBD2 (5 bases). The V and J ends lost 8 bases and 11 bases respectively, with 26 bases between them. The CDR3 sequence is 15 residues long. Germline CDR1 and CDR2: SGHTA and FQGNSA. CDR3 protein: CASRLRRGSEYWQYF. The CDR3 DNA follows: TGTGCCAGCCGATTGCGCCGGGGAAGCGAATATTGGCAGTATTTT.

The chain combines TRBV7-2 with TRBJ2-1; 7 bases are a match to TRBD2. CDR1 is SGHTA and CDR2 is FQGNSA in the germline V gene. The CDR3 loop spans 13 amino acids. Germline trimming cut 5 bases from V and 8 bases from J; bases unmatched to any gene: 6. CDR3 residues: CASSPGGRDEQFF. The CDR3 DNA reads TGTGCCAGCAGCCCGGGGGGTAGGGATGAGCAGTTCTTC.

The V call is TRBV7-3, the J call TRBJ1-1, with D unresolved. Trimming pared 2 bases from V and 1 base from J, leaving 8 bases between. The V gene's germline CDR1 is SGHTA and CDR2 FQGTGA. The CDR3 loop spans 14 amino acids. CDR3 in amino acids: CASSLFAGNTEAFF. The CDR3 coding sequence is TGTGCCAGCAGCTTATTTGCCGGGAACACTGAAGCTTTCTTT.

This clone was seen many times. The chain carries TRBV2 and TRBJ2-7; 8 bases agree with TRBD1. With V trimmed by 7 bases and J by 4 bases, 9 bases remained unmatched. Germline V gene sequence: CDR1 SNHLY, CDR2 FYNNEI. This CDR3 is 14 amino acids long. Here the CDR3 reads CASMGGQVGYEQYF. The CDR3 DNA follows: TGTGCCAGCATGGGGGGACAGGTCGGTTACGAGCAGTACTTC. The full variable domain, rest sourced from reference TRBV2 and TRBJ2-7, is EPEVTQTPSHQVTQMGQEVILRCVPISNHLYFYWYRQILGQKVEFLVSFYNNEISEKSEIFDDQFSVERPDGSNFTLKIRSTKLEDSAMYFCASMGGQVGYEQYFGPGTRLTVT.

The chain links TRBV6-2 or TRBV6-3 to TRBJ2-2; D is unclear. Between the trimmed V and J ends, which lost 0 bases and 1 base, there was a span of 3 bases. CDR3 length equals 14 residues. Germline CDR1 MNHEY, CDR2 SVGEGT. CDR3 amino acids: CASSYSRNTGELFF. Here the CDR3 DNA reads TGTGCCAGCAGTTACTCGCGGAACACCGGGGAGCTGTTTTTT.

V gene TRBV6-2 or TRBV6-3 combines with J gene TRBJ2-7, with a weak D call TRBD2 (6 bases). This CDR3 has 14 amino acids. V was cut by 2 bases and J by 3 bases, with 11 bases left in between. Germline V gives CDR1 MNHEY, CDR2 SVGEGT. For the CDR3, the DNA is TGTGCCAGCAGTTACGTGGGGGGTCTCTACGAGCAGTACTTC. This gives the protein CASSYVGGLYEQYF.

This clone was seen once. This CDR3 reads CASSESGRTFEQYF. The DNA for the CDR3 is TGCGCCAGCAGCGAGAGCGGGAGAACTTTCGAGCAGTACTTC. The V gene is TRBV5-1, the J gene TRBJ2-7, with TRBD2 matching over 8 bases. Trimming took 4 bases from V and 6 from J; bases not matched to a gene: 9. The CDR3 totals 14 residues. Germline CDR1 SGHRS, CDR2 YFSETQ.

The chain employs TRBV28 and TRBJ2-5; 11 bases are shared with TRBD2. V shed 7 bases, J shed 4 bases, and the junction held 8 bases outside the gene matches. In germline, CDR1 is MDHEN, CDR2 SYDVKM. CDR3 size: 15 residues. The CDR3 spells CASTTSGGFLETQYF. CDR3 in DNA: TGTGCCAGCACAACTAGCGGGGGATTCTTAGAGACCCAGTACTTC.